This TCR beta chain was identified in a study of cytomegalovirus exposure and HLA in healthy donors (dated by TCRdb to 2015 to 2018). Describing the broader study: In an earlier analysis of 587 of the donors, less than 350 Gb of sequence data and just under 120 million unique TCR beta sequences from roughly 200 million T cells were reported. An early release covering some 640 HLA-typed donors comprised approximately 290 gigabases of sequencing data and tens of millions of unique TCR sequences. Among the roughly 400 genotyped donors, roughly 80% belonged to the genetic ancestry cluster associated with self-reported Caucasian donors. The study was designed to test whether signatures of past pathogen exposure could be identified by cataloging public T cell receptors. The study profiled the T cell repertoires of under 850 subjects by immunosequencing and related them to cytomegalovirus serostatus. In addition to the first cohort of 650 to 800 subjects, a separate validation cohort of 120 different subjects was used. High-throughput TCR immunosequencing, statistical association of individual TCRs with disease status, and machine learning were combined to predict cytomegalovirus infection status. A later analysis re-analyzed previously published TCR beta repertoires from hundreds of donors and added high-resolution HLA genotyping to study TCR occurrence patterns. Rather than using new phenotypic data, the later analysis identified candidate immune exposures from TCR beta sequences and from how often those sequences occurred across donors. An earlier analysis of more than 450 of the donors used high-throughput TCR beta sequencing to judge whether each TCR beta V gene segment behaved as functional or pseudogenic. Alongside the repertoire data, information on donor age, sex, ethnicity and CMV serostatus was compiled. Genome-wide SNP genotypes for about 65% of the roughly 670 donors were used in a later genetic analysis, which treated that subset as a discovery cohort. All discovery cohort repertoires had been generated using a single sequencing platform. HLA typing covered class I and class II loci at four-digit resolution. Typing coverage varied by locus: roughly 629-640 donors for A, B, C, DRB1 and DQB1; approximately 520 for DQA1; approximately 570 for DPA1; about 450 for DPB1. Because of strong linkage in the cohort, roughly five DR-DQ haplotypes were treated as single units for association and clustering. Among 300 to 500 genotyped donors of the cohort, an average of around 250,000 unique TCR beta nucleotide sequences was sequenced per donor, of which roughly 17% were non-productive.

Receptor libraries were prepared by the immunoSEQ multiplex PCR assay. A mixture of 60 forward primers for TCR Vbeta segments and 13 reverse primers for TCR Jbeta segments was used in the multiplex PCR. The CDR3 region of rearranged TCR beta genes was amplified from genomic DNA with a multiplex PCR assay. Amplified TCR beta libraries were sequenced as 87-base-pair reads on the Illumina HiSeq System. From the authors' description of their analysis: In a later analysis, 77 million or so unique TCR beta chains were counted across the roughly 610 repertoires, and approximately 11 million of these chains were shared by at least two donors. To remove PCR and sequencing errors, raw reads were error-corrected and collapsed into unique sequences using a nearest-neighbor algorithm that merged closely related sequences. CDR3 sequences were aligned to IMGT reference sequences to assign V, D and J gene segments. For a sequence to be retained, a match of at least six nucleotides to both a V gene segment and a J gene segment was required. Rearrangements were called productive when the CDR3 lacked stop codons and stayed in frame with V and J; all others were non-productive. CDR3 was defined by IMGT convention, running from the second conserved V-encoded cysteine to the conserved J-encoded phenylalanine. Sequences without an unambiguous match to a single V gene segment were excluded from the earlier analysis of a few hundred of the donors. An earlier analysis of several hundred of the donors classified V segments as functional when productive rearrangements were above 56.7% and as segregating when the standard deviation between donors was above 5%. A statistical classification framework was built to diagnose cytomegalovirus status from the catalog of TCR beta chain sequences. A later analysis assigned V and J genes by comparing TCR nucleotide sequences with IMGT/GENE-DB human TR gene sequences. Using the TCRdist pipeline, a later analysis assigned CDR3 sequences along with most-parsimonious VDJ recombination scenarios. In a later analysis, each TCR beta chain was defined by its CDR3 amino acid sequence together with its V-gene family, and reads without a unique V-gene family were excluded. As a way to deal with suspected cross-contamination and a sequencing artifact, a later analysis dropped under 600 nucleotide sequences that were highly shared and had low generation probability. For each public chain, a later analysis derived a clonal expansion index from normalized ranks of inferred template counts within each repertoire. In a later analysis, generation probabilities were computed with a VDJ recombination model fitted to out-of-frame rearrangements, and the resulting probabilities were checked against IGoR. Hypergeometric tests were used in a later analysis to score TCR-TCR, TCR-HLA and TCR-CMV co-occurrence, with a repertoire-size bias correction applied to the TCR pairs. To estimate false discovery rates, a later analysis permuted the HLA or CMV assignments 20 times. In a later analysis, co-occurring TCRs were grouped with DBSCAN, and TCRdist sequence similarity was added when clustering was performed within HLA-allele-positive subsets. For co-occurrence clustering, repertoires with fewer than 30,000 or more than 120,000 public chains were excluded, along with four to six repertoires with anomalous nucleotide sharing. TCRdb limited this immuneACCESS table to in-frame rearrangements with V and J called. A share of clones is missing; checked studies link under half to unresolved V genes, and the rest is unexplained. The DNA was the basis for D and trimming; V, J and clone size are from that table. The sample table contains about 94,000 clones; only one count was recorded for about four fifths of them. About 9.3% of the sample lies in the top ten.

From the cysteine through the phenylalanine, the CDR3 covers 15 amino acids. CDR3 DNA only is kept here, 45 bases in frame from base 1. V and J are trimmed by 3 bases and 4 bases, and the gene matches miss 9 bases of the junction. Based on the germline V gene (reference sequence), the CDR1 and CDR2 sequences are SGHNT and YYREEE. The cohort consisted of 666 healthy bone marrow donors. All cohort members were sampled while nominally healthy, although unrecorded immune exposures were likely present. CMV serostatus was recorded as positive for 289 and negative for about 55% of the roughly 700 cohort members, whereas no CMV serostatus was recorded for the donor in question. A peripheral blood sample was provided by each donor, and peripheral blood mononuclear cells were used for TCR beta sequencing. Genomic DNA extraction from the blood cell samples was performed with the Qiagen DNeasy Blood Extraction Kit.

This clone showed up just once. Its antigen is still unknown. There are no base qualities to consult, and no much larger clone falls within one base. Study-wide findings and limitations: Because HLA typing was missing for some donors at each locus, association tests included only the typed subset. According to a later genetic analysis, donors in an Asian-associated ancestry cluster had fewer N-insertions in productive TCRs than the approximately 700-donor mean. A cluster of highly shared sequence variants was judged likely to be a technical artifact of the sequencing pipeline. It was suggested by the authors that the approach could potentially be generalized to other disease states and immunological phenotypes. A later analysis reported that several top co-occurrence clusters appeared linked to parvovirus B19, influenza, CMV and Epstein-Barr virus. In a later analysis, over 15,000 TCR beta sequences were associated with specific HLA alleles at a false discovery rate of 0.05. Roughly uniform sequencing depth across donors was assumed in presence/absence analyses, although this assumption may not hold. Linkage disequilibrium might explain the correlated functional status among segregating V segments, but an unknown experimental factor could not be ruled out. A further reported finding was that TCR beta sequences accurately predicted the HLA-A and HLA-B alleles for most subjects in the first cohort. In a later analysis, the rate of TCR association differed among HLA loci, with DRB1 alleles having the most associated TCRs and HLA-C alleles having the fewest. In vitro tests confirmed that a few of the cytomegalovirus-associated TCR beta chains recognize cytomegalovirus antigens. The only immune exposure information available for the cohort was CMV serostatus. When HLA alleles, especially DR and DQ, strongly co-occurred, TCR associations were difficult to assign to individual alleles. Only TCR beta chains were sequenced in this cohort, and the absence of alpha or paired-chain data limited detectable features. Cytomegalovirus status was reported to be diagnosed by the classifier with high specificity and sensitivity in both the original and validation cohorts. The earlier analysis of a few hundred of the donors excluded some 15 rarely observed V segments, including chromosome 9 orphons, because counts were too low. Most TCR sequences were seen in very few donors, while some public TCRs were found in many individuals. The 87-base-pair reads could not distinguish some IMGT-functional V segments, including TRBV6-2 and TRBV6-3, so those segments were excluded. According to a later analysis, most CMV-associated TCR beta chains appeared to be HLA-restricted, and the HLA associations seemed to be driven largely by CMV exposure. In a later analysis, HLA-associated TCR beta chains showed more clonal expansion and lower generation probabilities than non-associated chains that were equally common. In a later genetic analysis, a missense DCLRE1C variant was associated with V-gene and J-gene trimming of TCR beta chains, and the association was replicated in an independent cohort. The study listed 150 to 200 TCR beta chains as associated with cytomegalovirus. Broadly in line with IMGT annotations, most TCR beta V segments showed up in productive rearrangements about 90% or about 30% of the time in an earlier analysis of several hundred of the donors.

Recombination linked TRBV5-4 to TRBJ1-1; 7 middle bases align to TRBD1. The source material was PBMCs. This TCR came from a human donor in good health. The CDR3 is CASSSGQARGTEAFF. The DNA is TGTGCCAGCAGCTCTGGACAGGCCAGGGGCACTGAAGCTTTCTTT.